Given below is one T cell receptor (beta chain) in context. No antigen is known for it. These data originate in a study of shared clonotypes between healthy human individuals. Study-wide findings and caveats: Despite large depth, sorted-subset datasets appeared incompletely sequenced. Only blood was sampled; tissue repertoires likely differ.

TCRdb keeps only in-frame clones here, not all; method: immunoSEQ multiplex PCR. The sample consists of some 580,000 clones, more than 95% of them appearing once. Trimming removed 4 bases at V and 3 bases at J, with 7 bases between. This CDR3 spans 13 amino acids. Germline V gene sequence: CDR1 SNHLY, CDR2 FYNNEI. The gene calls are TRBV2 and TRBJ2-1, with a possible D match to TRBD2 (5 bases). The source is a woman aged 30 to 39 in good health. Sequenced input: naive CD4+ T cells sorted from blood. The subset here: CD45RA+ positively selected. CDR3 bases: TGTGCCAGCAGTGGCGAGGGCTACAATGAGCAGTTCTTC. Translated, it gives CASSGEGYNEQFF.